This T cell receptor beta chain emerged from a study of T cell changes during pregnancy in multiple sclerosis. Method: immunoSEQ multiplex PCR; TCRdb's copy keeps in-frame clones and lacks some. This table holds under 45,000 clones, 94% found once. This CDR3 region has 15 residues. Germline V gives CDR1 SGHRS, CDR2 YFSETQ. The V and J ends lost 0 bases and 1 base respectively, with 7 bases between them. This chain connects TRBV5-1 to TRBJ2-2, with D perhaps matching TRBD2 (5 bases). The TCR was taken from a female donor with multiple sclerosis, enrolled in a pregnancy study. The material sequenced was CD4+ T cells from peripheral blood mononuclear cells, taken after pregnancy. The DNA of the CDR3 is TGCGCCAGCAGCTTGGAAGGACTGAACACCGGGGAGCTGTTTTTT. Its translation: CASSLEGLNTGELFF.